This TCR beta chain was identified in a study of shared T cell receptors in the human thymus (dated by TCRdb to about 2021). Study-level background: The study examined how the human thymus generates shared, self-reactive T-cell receptor alpha chains.

The library was made by the immunoSEQ multiplex PCR assay. Imported from immuneACCESS, the table was reduced by TCRdb to in-frame sequences with V and J called. These copies leave out some clones; in studies compared against another copy, an unresolved V gene accounts for under half, and the cause of the remainder is not known. The table for this sample lists about 500,000 clones; about 80% of them were counted only once. The top ten clonotypes cover 0.013% of the sample. This clone came up a few times. What antigen it recognizes has not been identified. Per-base qualities were not stored, and no clone one base away is much larger. V was cut back by 3 bases and J by 6 bases, leaving a gap of 18 bases between them. The CDR3 runs 14 amino acids, cysteine and phenylalanine included. The only DNA kept is the CDR3, 42 bases in frame from the first base. Based on the germline V gene, the CDR1 and CDR2 sequences are SQVTM and ANQGSEA.

These same records also appear under a second study, on human thymus T cells. That second report states: Immunologically healthy infants undergoing open corrective cardiac surgery for congenital heart defects in Finland were used as donors. Thymus tissue was obtained as surgical resects removed during corrective cardiac surgery. Both the thymic and the peripheral blood repertoires appeared to show biased V and J gene segment usage. The related research reported highly overlapping thymic TCR repertoires among unrelated individuals. The study described the TCR alpha and beta repertoires in fewer than 10 infant thymus samples and a few matching peripheral blood samples. Donor ages ranged from roughly 6 to 244 days, and the cohort comprised more than 5 male and a couple of female infants. Thymocytes were mechanically released from the tissue and were stored as pellets of about 9-33 million cells at -70 degrees C. Genomic DNA was extracted from frozen cell pellets with a QIAsymphony instrument. Using the immunoSEQ multiplex PCR assay, the TCRB and TCRAD loci were amplified from a standardized quantity of quality-controlled genomic DNA. The V(D)J region was spanned by amplicons of a length sufficient to cover the CDR3 and to identify V and J genes. The amplicons were sequenced on an Illumina platform via the commercial immunoSEQ service. Primer bias and sequencing errors were corrected as previously described, and TCRAD and TCRB were defined on the basis of the IMGT database. Analysis of the repertoires was done with immunoSEQ Analyzer 3.0 and VDJTools and included basic statistics, V/J segment usage, diversity estimates, rarefaction and pairwise overlap. Diversity was estimated with Chao1, ChaoE, Efron-Thisted, Shannon and inverse Simpson indices, and also on datasets down-sampled to the smallest sample. Repertoire overlap was determined by strict matching of CDR3 nucleotide sequence, V gene and J gene, and Jaccard-based multidimensional scaling clustering was applied. Thymus samples yielded on average around 800,000 unique TCRB clonotypes, compared with 80,000 to 85,000 from blood samples.

The receptor comes from a boy younger than two with a congenital heart defect. Donor details come from another sample of the same person, matched by shared clones. This chain is built from TRBV29-1 and TRBJ2-7, and perhaps TRBD1 as D gene, on 5 matching bases. The specimen was thymocytes. The DNA reads TGCAGCGTTGAGGGTAGGGGCGATAGTGGCGAGCAGTACTTC. This gives the protein CSVEGRGDSGEQYF.